The 27 T cell receptor beta chains in this list originate from one sample, sequenced in a study of regulatory T cells in long-lasting Graves disease. Time point specified: persistent/refractory GD, antithyroid drugs over 5 years with positive TRAb. The authors made the TCR library using RNA they extracted from PBMCs. Arm-PCR with iRepertoire HTBI primers amplified the CDR3 regions for these TCR beta libraries. TCRdb fed the multiplex PCR reads into MiXCR, producing one record per CDR3 protein. The sample has over 300,000 distinct CDR3 sequences, about 19% seen once; the top ten hold 25% to 35%. Specimen: peripheral blood mononuclear cells (PBMCs), collected when the disease was refractory, from a patient treated with antithyroid drugs. These receptors were collected from a female donor with Graves disease.

The genes are TRBV2 and TRBJ2-1, with D possibly being TRBD1 or TRBD2 (6 bases each). CDR1 is SNHLY, CDR2 FYNNEI, per germline. The V end was cut by 7 bases, the J end by 3 bases, with 19 bases between. The CDR3 is 16 amino acids. CDR3 in DNA: TGTGCCAGCATATCAAGGGGGGTCAAAGGCTACAATGAGCAGTTCTTC. It translates to CASISRGVKGYNEQFF.

This clonotype was detected ten times or more. The V and J genes are TRBV6-1 and TRBJ2-2; D uncertain. Germline V gene lookup returns CDR1 MNHNS and CDR2 SASEGT. Trimming stripped 6 bases from V and 1 base from J, with 6 bases between. The CDR3 runs to 13 residues. The CDR3 coding sequence is TGTGCCAGCAGCCAAGAGAACACCGGGGAGCTGTTTTTT. Encoded protein: CASSQENTGELFF.

In the case of this clonotype: This may be a read error: a much more frequent sequence differs by one nucleotide. This chain links TRBV10-1 with TRBJ2-7, with 8 bases fitting TRBD1. CDR1 and CDR2 (germline): WNHNN, SYGVQD (reference sequence). This CDR3 has 15 amino acids. The CDR3 nucleotides are TGCGCCGGCAGTGAGTCAACAGGGGGATTAGAGGAGCAGTACTTC. As protein: CAGSESTGGLEEQYF.

This clonotype was seen repeatedly, ten times or more. The gene calls are TRBV11-3 and TRBJ1-4; D unclear. The CDR3 sequence is 16 residues long. The V gene's germline CDR1 is SGHNT and CDR2 YENEEA. V was clipped by 0 bases and J by 7 bases, with 15 bases between them. DNA for the CDR3: TGTGCCAGCAGCTTAGATAACCCGGGCTCTCGTGAAAAACTGTTTTTT. Amino acids: CASSLDNPGSREKLFF.

The V call is TRBV3-1, the J call TRBJ1-5; TRBD1 is a possible D gene (5 bases). Germline V gene lookup returns CDR1 LGHDT and CDR2 YNNKEL (reference sequence). There are 14 residues in the CDR3. V gave up 1 base and J gave up 7 bases, with 11 bases separating them. CDR3 residues: CASSQAQVRQPQHF. CDR3 nucleotide sequence: TGTGCCAGCAGCCAAGCACAGGTTCGGCAGCCCCAGCATTTT.

The rearrangement links TRBV11-2 to TRBJ2-7, with 10 bases fitting TRBD1. The CDR3 consists of 14 residues. In germline, CDR1 is SGHAT, CDR2 FQNNGV. Trimming cost V 5 bases and J 4 bases; bases outside gene matches: 5. CDR3 bases: TGTGCCAGCAGCCGGGACAGGGGAATGTACGAGCAGTACTTC. Its protein product is CASSRDRGMYEQYF.

This chain links TRBV20-1 with TRBJ2-7; D is unclear. Germline CDR1 DFQATT, CDR2 SNEGSKA (reference sequence). The CDR3 spans 18 residues. V was trimmed by 0 bases and J by 0 bases, leaving 21 bases between them. The DNA for the CDR3 is TGCAGTGCTAGAGATAAGTGGCGGAAGAAGAGGAGCTCCTACGAGCAGTACTTC. Its protein is CSARDKWRKKRSSYEQYF.

This clonotype was counted ten times or more. The rearrangement links TRBV2 to TRBJ2-7, with 9 bases aligning to TRBD2. This CDR3 comprises 15 residues. In germline, CDR1 is SNHLY, CDR2 FYNNEI. The V gene end was trimmed by 8 bases and the J gene end by 5 bases; junction bases not matched to a gene: 13. In nucleotides, the CDR3 is TGTGCCAGCCTGGGTTTTGCGGGAGGGTTGGACGAGCAGTACTTC. Its protein is CASLGFAGGLDEQYF.

Points on this clonotype: A much larger clone lies one base from this, so it may be a read error. The genes are TRBV10-3 and TRBJ2-2; D gene uncertain. Germline CDR1 and CDR2: ENHRY and SYGVKD. This CDR3 is built from 12 residues. V shed 2 bases and J shed 2 bases, with 0 bases lying between them. CDR3 region: CAISENTGELFF. The CDR3 coding sequence is TGTGCCATCAGTGAGAACACCGGGGAGCTGTTTTTT.

This chain connects TRBV19 to TRBJ1-1, with a weak D call TRBD1 (5 bases). Germline V gene data show CDR1 as LNHDA and CDR2 as SQIVND (reference sequence). This CDR3 spans 17 amino acids. The V end lost 1 base, the J end lost 1 base, and 16 bases lay between the germline ends. In DNA form, the CDR3 reads TGTGCCAGTAGTATAGGCAGGGAAGAGTTTGAGAACACTGAAGCTTTCTTT. Its protein is CASSIGREEFENTEAFF.

At least ten counts were recorded for this clonotype. CDR3 sequence: CASSLDRVDGELFF. The DNA of the CDR3 is TGCGCCAGCAGCTTAGACAGAGTGGACGGGGAGCTGTTTTTT. The chain recombines TRBV5-1 with TRBJ2-2; tentative D call: TRBD1 (5 bases). The CDR3 is 14 residues long. CDR1 SGHRS and CDR2 YFSETQ come from the germline V gene. The V end was cut by 2 bases, the J end by 7 bases, with 12 bases between.

This clonotype was picked up a small number of times. The chain carries TRBV29-1 and TRBJ2-7, with a possible D match to TRBD1 (5 bases). CDR3 length: 13 amino acids. The V and J ends lost 3 bases and 0 bases respectively, with 9 bases between them. Germline loops: CDR1 SQVTM, CDR2 ANQGSEA. CDR3 protein: CSVDLTDSYEQYF. Here the CDR3 DNA reads TGCAGCGTTGATTTGACAGACTCCTACGAGCAGTACTTC.

This clonotype was detected many times. The gene calls are TRBV2 and TRBJ2-5; D gene unclear. Trimming shortened V by 2 bases and J by 4 bases, and 17 bases separated the two germline ends. Germline V lookup: CDR1 SNHLY, CDR2 FYNNEI. The CDR3 runs 16 residues. CDR3 sequence (DNA): TGTGCCAGCAGTGAAAGGAGCGACTCACAAAGAGAGACCCAGTACTTC. Translation: CASSERSDSQRETQYF.

The chain employs TRBV30 and TRBJ2-7, with D tentatively TRBD1 (7 bases). The CDR3 contains 16 residues. Deletions cut 2 bases from V and 2 bases from J, with 19 bases between. In germline, CDR1 is GTSNPN, CDR2 SVGIG (reference sequence). CDR3 in DNA: TGTGCCTGGAGTCCGCCCCGGGGGACAGCCGCCTACGAGCAGTACTTC. Its translation: CAWSPPRGTAAYEQYF.

This clonotype was detected only once. The chain recombines TRBV7-9 with TRBJ1-2; TRBD1 is a possible D gene (6 bases). CDR1 is SEHNR, CDR2 FQNEAQ, per germline (reference sequence). The germline V and J ends were trimmed by 2 bases and 0 bases, with 16 bases remaining between them. This CDR3 has 17 residues. The CDR3 DNA reads TGTGCCAGCAGCTTATTGTTCAAGGGGGTAACTAACTATGGCTACACCTTC. Amino acid sequence: CASSLLFKGVTNYGYTF.

This clonotype was found a few times. The gene calls are TRBV7-9 and TRBJ1-1; D is ambiguous. Germline V gives CDR1 SEHNR, CDR2 FQNEAQ (reference sequence). This CDR3 is built from 14 residues. Trimming removed 3 bases at V and 2 bases at J, with 10 bases between. The CDR3 sequence: CASSFTDLNTEAFF. CDR3 DNA: TGTGCCAGCAGCTTTACAGACCTCAACACTGAAGCTTTCTTT.

This clonotype appeared many times. The chain employs TRBV28 and TRBJ2-4; D may correspond to TRBD1 or TRBD2 (5 bases each). The ends were cut back, 10 bases at V and 8 bases at J, with 27 bases in the middle. This CDR3 region has 16 residues. Per germline, CDR1 MDHEN and CDR2 SYDVKM. The CDR3 here is CATSQSSRRLGDIQYF. In nucleotides, the CDR3 is TGTGCCACTTCGCAAAGTAGTAGGAGATTGGGGGACATTCAGTACTTC.

A remark on this clonotype: At one end the junction does not follow the germline gene, possibly because of a read error. The genes are TRBV14 and TRBJ1-1; D perhaps matches TRBD1 (6 bases). CDR3 length: 16 amino acids. In germline, CDR1 is SGHDN, CDR2 FVKESK. CDR3 loop: CASSQVGGQINTEAFF. For the CDR3, the DNA is TGTGCCAGCAGCCAAGTAGGGGGGCAAATAAACACTGAAGCCTTCTTT.

This clonotype showed up many times. The V call is TRBV2, the J call TRBJ2-5; 11 nucleotides align to TRBD2. Trimming removed 7 bases from V and 5 bases from J; junction bases left unmatched: 15. Per germline, CDR1 SNHLY and CDR2 FYNNEI. This CDR3 comprises 17 residues. The DNA of the CDR3 is TGTGCCAGCAACCGGGACAGGGTCCTAGCGGGAGGTGAGACCCAGTACTTC. This encodes CASNRDRVLAGGETQYF.

This clonotype has at least ten counts. The gene calls are TRBV6-5 and TRBJ1-1; TRBD1 matches 7 bases. Trimming removed 0 bases from V and 2 bases from J; junction bases left unmatched: 3. Germline V lookup: CDR1 MNHEY, CDR2 SVGAGI. The CDR3 length is 15 residues. The CDR3 DNA is TGTGCCAGCAGTTACTCCTACAGGGGAAACACTGAAGCTTTCTTT. The encoded protein is CASSYSYRGNTEAFF.

This clonotype was detected ten times or more. The chain links TRBV12-3 or TRBV12-4 to TRBJ1-2; a possible D gene is TRBD1 (5 bases). Trimming shortened V by 5 bases and J by 5 bases, and 9 bases separated the two germline ends. CDR3 length: 12 residues. This chain's CDR3 is CASSLDRYGYTF. The CDR3 bases are TGTGCCAGCAGTCTTGACAGATATGGCTACACCTTC.

The sample holds a few counts of this clonotype. The rearrangement joins TRBV2 to TRBJ1-2; D gene unclear. Germline V CDR1 and CDR2: SNHLY, FYNNEI. V was clipped by 8 bases and J by 4 bases, with 8 bases between them. The CDR3 is made up of 11 amino acids. The CDR3 spells CASRVIYGYTF. The CDR3 bases are TGTGCCAGCCGGGTTATCTATGGCTACACCTTC.

The genes are TRBV7-9 and TRBJ2-7, with D unresolved. The CDR3 length is 14 residues. The V gene lost 5 bases and the J gene lost 0 bases, with 11 bases spanning the gap. Germline V gives CDR1 SEHNR, CDR2 FQNEAQ (reference sequence). The CDR3 nucleotides read TGTGCCAGCAGCCCCCTGTCTAGCTCCTACGAGCAGTACTTC. Translation gives CASSPLSSSYEQYF.

The chain combines TRBV2 with TRBJ2-1, with TRBD2 matching 12 bases. V was pared by 6 bases and J by 9 bases, with 6 bases of the junction left unmatched. Germline CDR1 and CDR2: SNHLY and FYNNEI. There are 14 residues in the CDR3. The CDR3 DNA sequence: TGTGCCAGCAGCCTAGCGGGGGGGCTCGTTGAGCAGTTCTTC. It specifies CASSLAGGLVEQFF. The full variable domain, rest sourced from reference TRBV2 and TRBJ2-1, is EPEVTQTPSHQVTQMGQEVILRCVPISNHLYFYWYRQILGQKVEFLVSFYNNEISEKSEIFDDQFSVERPDGSNFTLKIRSTKLEDSAMYFCASSLAGGLVEQFFGPGTRLTVL.

A few counts support this clonotype. The chain combines TRBV29-1 with TRBJ2-3; 11 nucleotides align to TRBD2. Germline V gene data show CDR1 as SQVTM and CDR2 as ANQGSEA. V gave up 1 base and J gave up 4 bases; unmatched junction bases: 7. The CDR3 extends over 16 amino acids. CDR3: CSVEGGSGGASDTQYF. The CDR3 DNA is TGCAGCGTTGAAGGCGGTAGCGGGGGGGCCTCAGATACGCAGTATTTT.

Many counts were recorded for this clonotype. The chain is built from TRBV13 and TRBJ2-7, with 7 positions matching TRBD2. V was pared by 5 bases and J by 0 bases, with 13 bases of the junction left unmatched. CDR3 size: 17 residues. Germline CDR1 reads PRHDT; CDR2 reads FYEKMQ (reference sequence). CDR3 amino acids: CASSPPPLAATSYEQYF. DNA for the CDR3: TGTGCCAGCAGCCCCCCCCCGCTAGCGGCCACCTCCTACGAGCAGTACTTC.

The chain joins TRBV20-1 to TRBJ2-2; 8 bases agree with TRBD2. Germline CDR1 is DFQATT and CDR2 is SNEGSKA (reference sequence). J gave up 3 bases and V 1 base, and 4 bases lay outside the gene matches. The CDR3 spans 15 residues. The CDR3 reads CSARVSGIDTGELFF. CDR3 bases: TGCAGTGCTAGAGTTAGCGGGATTGACACCGGGGAGCTGTTTTTT.